The clone carrying this T cell receptor beta chain came up many times. TCRdb itself ran the 5' RACE reads through MiXCR, one entry per CDR3 protein. Here the sample spans tens of thousands of distinct CDR3 sequences, 3.5% to 5% being singletons. This sample was included in a study of early T cells in non-severe SARS-CoV-2 infection. Study background: Sequencing input comprised bulk RNA from unsorted whole blood; chain pairing was not available.

V gave up 5 bases and J gave up 3 bases, with 19 bases separating them. The CDR3 runs to 16 residues. Germline assignment: CDR1 DFQATT and CDR2 SNEGSKA (reference sequence). Sequencing was performed on whole blood. The chain links TRBV20-1 to TRBJ2-2; possible D gene TRBD2, 8 bases. This TCR was sampled from an adult who was a healthcare worker with PCR-confirmed SARS-CoV-2 infection or an uninfected control (not recorded which). This CDR3 reads CSADQGGLGYTGELFF. CDR3 nucleotide sequence: TGCAGTGCTGATCAGGGGGGACTAGGGTACACCGGGGAGCTGTTTTTT.